This entry lists 5 T cell receptor beta chains sequenced from one sample in a study of blood T cell repertoires in COVID-19. Generated by immunoSEQ multiplex PCR, the TCRdb table keeps only in-frame clones and is missing some. This table holds about 140,000 clones, over 80% found once. The sequenced sample consisted of peripheral blood. The receptors derive from a man aged 55 to 70 with active or convalescent COVID-19.

The chain uses TRBV6-6 and TRBJ1-2, with D maybe TRBD1 (5 bases). This CDR3 spans 14 amino acids. Trimming cost V 4 bases and J 4 bases, with 13 bases left between them. Germline V gene data show CDR1 as MNHNY and CDR2 as SVGAGI (reference sequence). The CDR3 reads CASSWDLGAYGYTF. The CDR3 nucleotides read TGTGCCAGCAGTTGGGACTTAGGGGCCTATGGCTACACCTTC.

The V gene is TRBV4-3, the J gene TRBJ1-2; D is perhaps TRBD1 (5 bases). Germline V gene lookup returns CDR1 LGHNA and CDR2 YSLEER. The germline V and J ends were trimmed by 2 bases and 5 bases, with 12 bases remaining between them. This CDR3 has 14 residues. CDR3 in amino acids: CASSQLTADYGYTF. The CDR3 DNA reads as TGCGCCAGCAGCCAATTGACAGCCGATTATGGCTACACCTTC.

The chain links TRBV18 to TRBJ1-1; D may be TRBD1 (5 bases). CDR3 length equals 14 residues. Germline V CDR1 and CDR2: KGHSH, LQKENI. Trimming took off 6 bases at V and 4 bases at J, with 15 bases between the two ends. The CDR3 coding sequence is TGTGCCAGCTCCCCGGGACTGACTGTCACTGAAGCTTTCTTT. It translates to CASSPGLTVTEAFF.

The chain recombines TRBV9 with TRBJ2-3, with a possible D match to TRBD2 (5 bases). Germline-derived CDR1 and CDR2 are SGDLS and YYNGEE. V was shortened by 0 bases and J by 1 base, with 12 bases between the two germline ends. The CDR3 consists of 16 residues. The CDR3: CASSVVGERGTDTQYF. The CDR3 bases are TGTGCCAGCAGCGTAGTTGGGGAGCGAGGCACAGATACGCAGTATTTT.

CDR3 bases: TGCGCCAGCGCTTCGGGAGCAGGGTCCTACAATGAGCAGTTCTTC. The encoded protein is CASASGAGSYNEQFF. The V call is TRBV5-1, the J call TRBJ2-1; maybe TRBD2 (6 bases). The V and J ends lost 7 bases and 1 base respectively, with 15 bases between them. Germline CDR1 and CDR2: SGHRS and YFSETQ. The CDR3 runs to 15 residues.